These 11 T cell receptor beta chains came from one sample sequenced in a study of blood T cell repertoires in COVID-19 (TCRdb year 2020). The library was made by the immunoSEQ multiplex PCR assay. TCRdb holds this immuneACCESS table with in-frame rearrangements only. Some clones are missing; in checked studies, unresolved V genes explain under half, and the rest has no known cause. This sample is represented by 120,000 or so clones; less than 80% of them were singletons. The ten largest clones add up to about 2.5% of the sample. The specimen was peripheral blood. These TCRs come from a man aged 45 to 65 with acute or convalescent COVID-19.

V and J are TRBV2 and TRBJ2-7; no firm D call. Germline V gene lookup returns CDR1 SNHLY and CDR2 FYNNEI. The CDR3 runs 13 residues. Trimming left V 2 bases short and J 11 bases short, with 16 bases between. The chain's CDR3 is CASSEPGPVRKYF. The CDR3 DNA reads as TGTGCCAGCAGTGAACCAGGCCCTGTACGAAAGTACTTC.

This clone was seen a handful of times. Distinct nucleotide sequences in the sample also encode this CDR3. This chain joins TRBV5-1 and TRBJ1-2; 8 bases agree with TRBD1. J gave up 0 bases and V 4 bases, and 2 bases lay outside the gene matches. CDR3 length: 14 residues. Germline V gene data show CDR1 as SGHRS and CDR2 as YFSETQ. The CDR3 sequence is CASSQGQANYGYTF. In nucleotides, the CDR3 is TGCGCCAGCAGCCAGGGACAGGCTAACTATGGCTACACCTTC.

The chain combines TRBV18 with TRBJ1-4; TRBD1 matches at 7 bases. Losses at the gene ends were 2 bases for V and 5 bases for J; bases not matched to a gene: 5. Germline lookup yields CDR1 KGHSH and CDR2 LQKENI. CDR3 length: 15 residues. In DNA form, the CDR3 reads TGTGCCAGCTCACCAGGGGACAGACTGAATGAAAAACTGTTTTTT. Its protein product is CASSPGDRLNEKLFF.

This clone appeared a few times. The rearrangement joins TRBV9 to TRBJ2-5; a weak D match, TRBD1 (6 bases). The germline V gene encodes CDR1 SGDLS and CDR2 YYNGEE. The CDR3 contains 14 residues. Trimming pared 0 bases from V and 5 bases from J, leaving 11 bases between. The CDR3 region has the DNA TGTGCCAGCAGCGTAGAGACAGGTCAGGAGACCCAGTACTTC. Residues: CASSVETGQETQYF.

The V gene is TRBV7-8, the J gene TRBJ2-1, with a tentative D call TRBD2 (6 bases). Trimming left V 8 bases short and J 6 bases short, with 14 bases between. Germline CDR1 and CDR2: SGHVS and FQNEAQ. This CDR3 is built from 13 residues. The chain's CDR3 is CASGGIKRNEQFF. CDR3 nucleotide sequence: TGTGCCAGCGGGGGGATTAAGCGCAATGAGCAGTTCTTC.

This clone appeared a few times. At the DNA level, this CDR3 is encoded by other sequences in the same sample as well. The rearrangement uses TRBV2 and TRBJ1-5; the D is unclear. The CDR3 is 13 amino acids. Trimming shortened V by 2 bases and J by 2 bases, and 4 bases separated the two germline ends. Germline V gene data show CDR1 as SNHLY and CDR2 as FYNNEI. The CDR3 loop reads CASSEQGNQPQHF. CDR3 nucleotide sequence: TGTGCCAGCAGTGAACAGGGCAATCAGCCCCAGCATTTT.

V usage is TRBV15 and J usage is TRBJ1-4; D perhaps matches TRBD1 (6 bases). Between the trimmed V and J ends, which lost 1 base and 10 bases, there was a span of 16 bases. Germline V gene sequence: CDR1 LNHNV, CDR2 YYDKDF (reference sequence). The CDR3 is 15 amino acids. The CDR3 DNA is TGTGCCACCAGCAGAGGCGGACAGCTTGGCGGAAAACTGTTTTTT. This codes for CATSRGGQLGGKLFF. Based on the CDR3 plus reference TRBV15 and TRBJ1-4, the full variable domain is DAMVIQNPRYQVTQFGKPVTLSCSQTLNHNVMYWYQQKSSQAPKLLFHYYDKDFNNEADTPDNFQSRRPNTSFCFLDIRSPGLGDTAMYLCATSRGGQLGGKLFFGSGTQLSVL.

The chain carries TRBV18 and TRBJ1-3; 10 bases agree with TRBD1. The length of the CDR3 is 15 residues. Unmatched junction bases numbered 2, after V lost 6 bases and J lost 0 bases. Germline CDR1 and CDR2: KGHSH and LQKENI. The CDR3 spells CASSRDRGSGNTIYF. The CDR3 DNA follows: TGTGCCAGCTCCCGGGACAGGGGCTCTGGAAACACCATATATTTT.

The chain recombines TRBV29-1 with TRBJ2-7; tentatively, D is TRBD1 (6 bases). Germline-derived CDR1 and CDR2 are SQVTM and ANQGSEA. CDR3 length: 13 amino acids. V was trimmed by 4 bases and J by 2 bases, leaving 12 bases between them. CDR3 region: CSVVTQGAYEQYF. CDR3 coding DNA: TGCAGCGTTGTAACACAGGGAGCCTACGAGCAGTACTTC.

This chain uses TRBV7-9 with TRBJ2-1, with a possible D match to TRBD1 (6 bases). Trimming removed 3 bases at V and 10 bases at J, with 19 bases between. The CDR3 length is 15 residues. The germline gives CDR1 SEHNR, CDR2 FQNEAQ (reference sequence). The CDR3 bases are TGTGCCAGCAGCTTCTCTGGTTCCGCGAGGGGGGAGCAGTTCTTC. It codes for CASSFSGSARGEQFF.

The V gene is TRBV10-1, the J gene TRBJ2-7; 9 nucleotides match TRBD1. The CDR3 is 15 amino acids. Germline-derived CDR1 and CDR2 are WNHNN and SYGVQD (reference sequence). Trimming at V came to 3 bases and at J to 5 bases, leaving 8 bases not matched to a gene. DNA for the CDR3: TGCGCCAGCAGTGACTCCGGGACAGGGATCCACGAGCAGTACTTC. This gives the protein CASSDSGTGIHEQYF.